The 26 T cell receptor beta chains in this list originate from one sample, sequenced in a study of control samples from healthy donors and cancer patients. Profiling relied on immunoSEQ multiplex PCR, and the TCRdb table lists in-frame clones only, not all of them. This sample has tens of thousands of clones, with approximately 87% found just once. The material sequenced was PBMCs. The receptors were gathered from a woman aged 60-75 years with lung cancer.

The chain has TRBV10-3 and TRBJ2-3, with 7 bases lining up with TRBD1. Germline CDR1 is ENHRY and CDR2 is SYGVKD. The CDR3 contains 13 residues. Trimming cost V 11 bases and J 4 bases; bases outside gene matches: 9. The CDR3 here is CAAQGDAADTQYF. For the CDR3, the DNA is TGTGCCGCTCAGGGGGATGCGGCAGATACGCAGTATTTT.

V is TRBV7-9 and J is TRBJ1-1; D uncertain. The germline V gene encodes CDR1 SEHNR and CDR2 FQNEAQ (reference sequence). This CDR3 comprises 15 residues. The V end was cut by 0 bases, the J end by 0 bases, with 8 bases between. DNA of the CDR3: TGTGCCAGCAGCTTAGCTACGGGATTGAACACTGAAGCTTTCTTT. Its translation: CASSLATGLNTEAFF.

The chain has TRBV7-9 and TRBJ2-2; 8 bases line up with TRBD2. J gave up 4 bases and V 1 base, and 8 bases lay outside the gene matches. Germline V gene lookup returns CDR1 SEHNR and CDR2 FQNEAQ (reference sequence). This CDR3 is 17 amino acids long. CDR3 sequence: CASSLDEGSGSTGELFF. The CDR3 region has the DNA TGTGCCAGCAGCTTAGACGAGGGAAGCGGGAGCACCGGGGAGCTGTTTTTT. The whole variable domain, filled in from reference TRBV7-9 and TRBJ2-2, reads DTGVSQNPRHKITKRGQNVTFRCDPISEHNRLYWYRQTLGQGPEFLTYFQNEAQLEKSRLLSDRFSAERPKGSFSTLEIQRTEQGDSAMYLCASSLDEGSGSTGELFFGEGSRLTVL.

The chain is built from TRBV25-1 and TRBJ2-5; D is perhaps TRBD2 (5 bases). Per germline, CDR1 MGHDK and CDR2 SYGVNS. This CDR3 has 14 amino acids. Trimming stripped 2 bases from V and 6 bases from J, with 13 bases between. The CDR3 DNA reads TGTGCCAGCAGTGAAGGGCCGGAGGTGAAGACCCAGTACTTC. This sequence encodes CASSEGPEVKTQYF.

The chain recombines TRBV5-4 with TRBJ2-5; a possible D gene is TRBD1 (5 bases). Trimming pared 4 bases from V and 5 bases from J, leaving 18 bases between. There are 15 residues in the CDR3. Per the germline V gene, CDR1 is SGHNT and CDR2 is YYREEE (reference sequence). CDR3 DNA: TGTGCCAGCAGCCGATCGACCAGGGCTTGGGAGACCCAGTACTTC. This sequence encodes CASSRSTRAWETQYF. Combining the CDR3 with reference TRBV5-4 and TRBJ2-5 gives the whole variable domain ETGVTQSPTHLIKTRGQQVTLRCSSQSGHNTVSWYQQALGQGPQFIFQYYREEENGRGNFPPRFSGLQFPNYSSELNVNALELDDSALYLCASSRSTRAWETQYFGPGTRLLVL.

This clone was seen a few times. The chain has TRBV5-6 and TRBJ2-5; 11 nucleotides match TRBD2. This CDR3 region has 17 residues. V gave up 0 bases and J gave up 5 bases; unmatched junction bases: 9. The germline CDR1 and CDR2 sequences are SGHDT and YYEEEE. The CDR3 nucleotides are TGTGCCAGCAGCTTGGCCTATTCTAGCGGGAGGTATGAGACCCAGTACTTC. It encodes CASSLAYSSGRYETQYF.

The chain employs TRBV9 and TRBJ1-4, with 9 nucleotides matching TRBD1. After removal of 0 bases from V and 5 bases from J, the junction contained 5 bases not matched to a gene. There are 16 residues in the CDR3. Germline lookup yields CDR1 SGDLS and CDR2 YYNGEE. CDR3 sequence reads: CASSVGHGTGNEKLFF. The CDR3 DNA sequence: TGTGCCAGCAGCGTAGGACACGGGACAGGGAATGAAAAACTGTTTTTT. The full variable domain, in which reference TRBV9 and TRBJ1-4 provide the parts outside the CDR3, is DSGVTQTPKHLITATGQRVTLRCSPRSGDLSVYWYQQSLDQGLQFLIQYYNGEERAKGNILERFSAQQFPDLHSELNLSSLELGDSALYFCASSVGHGTGNEKLFFGSGTQLSVL.

In nucleotides, the CDR3 is TGTGCCAGCAGCCCCTACGGGACCTACGAGCAGTACTTC. It codes for CASSPYGTYEQYF. The V and J genes are TRBV14 and TRBJ2-7, with a possible D match to TRBD2 (5 bases). CDR1 SGHDN and CDR2 FVKESK come from the germline V gene. The CDR3 spans 13 residues. V dropped 4 bases and J dropped 2 bases, with 9 bases sitting between them.

The V gene is TRBV24-1, the J gene TRBJ1-1; D call uncertain. The CDR3 has 14 amino acids. The V end lost 4 bases, the J end lost 4 bases, and 12 bases lay between the germline ends. Per the germline V gene, CDR1 is KGHDR and CDR2 is SFDVKD. The CDR3 nucleotides read TGTGCCACCAGTGACAGAGACCGGAGCACTGAAGCTTTCTTT. This gives the protein CATSDRDRSTEAFF.

The CDR3 spells CASSPRVAGANEQFF. CDR3 in DNA: TGTGCCAGCAGCCCTCGGGTAGCGGGAGCTAATGAGCAGTTCTTC. The chain employs TRBV7-3 and TRBJ2-1, with 9 bases that match TRBD2. Germline V lookup: CDR1 SGHTA, CDR2 FQGTGA. CDR3 length equals 15 residues. With V trimmed by 5 bases and J by 7 bases, 9 bases remained unmatched.

The chain links TRBV5-1 to TRBJ2-1, with no clear D. Germline CDR1 SGHRS, CDR2 YFSETQ. V lost 5 bases and J 5 bases, leaving 14 bases between the germline ends. The CDR3 has 14 amino acids. The CDR3, as DNA: TGCGCCAGCAGGATTGTGGGCAGCCACAATGAGCAGTTCTTC. This translates into CASRIVGSHNEQFF.

The chain carries TRBV11-3 and TRBJ2-7, with a possible D match to TRBD1 (6 bases). The germline V and J ends were trimmed by 4 bases and 6 bases, with 16 bases remaining between them. CDR3 length: 14 amino acids. Germline V gene data show CDR1 as SGHNT and CDR2 as YENEEA. The CDR3 sequence is CASSSHRVSPEQYF. CDR3 in DNA: TGTGCCAGCAGCTCGCACAGGGTATCACCCGAGCAGTACTTC.

V is TRBV30 and J is TRBJ2-1; 13 bases match TRBD2. With 4 bases clipped from V and 9 bases from J, the junction kept 9 bases outside the gene matches. The CDR3 has 15 amino acids. Germline V gives CDR1 GTSNPN, CDR2 SVGIG (reference sequence). CDR3 sequence: CAWNIPGLAGFEQFF. CDR3 DNA: TGTGCCTGGAATATTCCGGGACTAGCGGGATTTGAGCAGTTCTTC.

This clone has more than one count but fewer than ten. The chain has TRBV2 and TRBJ1-2; D gene unclear. Trimming stripped 4 bases from V and 4 bases from J, with 10 bases between. There are 13 residues in the CDR3. The V gene's germline CDR1 is SNHLY and CDR2 FYNNEI. The CDR3 loop is CASSGDTIYGYTF. CDR3 DNA: TGTGCCAGCAGTGGAGACACCATCTATGGCTACACCTTC.

In regard to this clone: Other nucleotide sequences from this sample produce the same CDR3. This chain connects TRBV2 to TRBJ2-4, with 7 bases that match TRBD1. V shed 8 bases and J 2 bases; nucleotides not matched to a gene: 12. From germline, CDR1 is SNHLY and CDR2 FYNNEI. CDR3 size: 16 residues. CDR3 in DNA: TGTGCCAGCCGTCCCCACACGACAGGGTCCAAAAACATTCAGTACTTC. It translates to CASRPHTTGSKNIQYF.

J is TRBJ2-2 and V is TRBV9; D may be TRBD2 (6 bases). CDR1 SGDLS and CDR2 YYNGEE come from the germline V gene. The CDR3 is 15 amino acids. With 4 bases removed from V and 6 bases from J, the gap between germline ends came to 16 bases. In DNA form, the CDR3 reads TGTGCCAGCAGCTCTATCTTTGGGGGGTCCGGGGAGCTGTTTTTT. Translation gives CASSSIFGGSGELFF. The variable domain in full, completed from reference TRBV9 and TRBJ2-2, reads DSGVTQTPKHLITATGQRVTLRCSPRSGDLSVYWYQQSLDQGLQFLIQYYNGEERAKGNILERFSAQQFPDLHSELNLSSLELGDSALYFCASSSIFGGSGELFFGEGSRLTVL.

In its sample, this clone was seen once. The J gene is TRBJ2-1, the V gene TRBV4-2, with D perhaps TRBD1 or TRBD2 (6 bases each). The CDR3 runs to 16 residues. Trimming took 0 bases from V and 2 from J, leaving 11 bases between them. Looked up from germline, CDR1 is LGHNA and CDR2 is YNFKEQ. CDR3 region: CASSQEGGDTYNEQFF. CDR3 DNA: TGTGCCAGCAGCCAAGAGGGCGGGGACACCTACAATGAGCAGTTCTTC.

The chain uses TRBV7-2 and TRBJ2-3, with 7 bases lining up with TRBD2. V lost 5 bases, J lost 15 bases, and 14 bases stayed unmatched. The CDR3 totals 13 residues. Germline V gene sequence: CDR1 SGHTA, CDR2 FQGNSA. CDR3 sequence reads: CASSPGSGTLDYF. The CDR3 bases are TGTGCCAGCAGCCCCGGAAGCGGGACCCTTGATTATTTT. The whole variable domain, remainder taken from reference TRBV7-2 and TRBJ2-3, is GAGVSQSPSNKVTEKGKDVELRCDPISGHTALYWYRQSLGQGLEFLIYFQGNSAPDKSGLPSDRFSAERTGGSVSTLTIQRTQQEDSAVYLCASSPGSGTLDYFGPGTRLTVL.

The rearrangement links TRBV2 to TRBJ2-2; 7 bases fit TRBD1. Germline trimming cut 2 bases from V and 6 bases from J; bases unmatched to any gene: 0. The CDR3 has 13 residues. The V gene's germline CDR1 is SNHLY and CDR2 FYNNEI. The DNA of the CDR3 is TGTGCCAGCAGTGAACAGGGGGCCGGGGAGCTGTTTTTT. It yields the protein CASSEQGAGELFF. Based on the CDR3 plus reference TRBV2 and TRBJ2-2, the full variable domain is EPEVTQTPSHQVTQMGQEVILRCVPISNHLYFYWYRQILGQKVEFLVSFYNNEISEKSEIFDDQFSVERPDGSNFTLKIRSTKLEDSAMYFCASSEQGAGELFFGEGSRLTVL.

This rearrangement joins TRBV9 to TRBJ2-1; unclear D gene. The CDR3 covers 13 residues. The V end was cut by 0 bases, the J end by 7 bases, with 8 bases between. Germline CDR1 reads SGDLS; CDR2 reads YYNGEE. The CDR3 nucleotides read TGTGCCAGCAGCGTAGGTAGAGGTAATGAGCAGTTCTTC. This sequence encodes CASSVGRGNEQFF.

DNA of the CDR3: TGTGCCAGCAGTTCCTACGGGGGTTATAGCAATCAGCCCCAGCATTTT. Translated, it gives CASSSYGGYSNQPQHF. The chain couples TRBV28 to TRBJ1-5; D is possibly TRBD1 (5 bases). Looked up from germline, CDR1 is MDHEN and CDR2 is SYDVKM. Between the trimmed V and J ends, which lost 4 bases and 0 bases, there was a span of 13 bases. The CDR3 is 16 residues long.

The chain links TRBV12-5 to TRBJ1-2, with D unresolved. The V and J ends lost 10 bases and 3 bases respectively, with 9 bases between them. The CDR3 has 11 amino acids. Germline CDR1 is LGHNT and CDR2 is FRNRAP. DNA of the CDR3: TGTGCTATTCCGACGGACTATGGCTACACCTTC. This sequence encodes CAIPTDYGYTF.

V usage is TRBV24-1 and J usage is TRBJ2-1; 9 bases align to TRBD2. Trimming at V came to 7 bases and at J to 2 bases, leaving 8 bases not matched to a gene. CDR3 length: 16 residues. CDR1 and CDR2 from the germline V gene are KGHDR and SFDVKD. CDR3: CATRPGGRAAYNEQFF. CDR3 nucleotide sequence: TGTGCCACCAGGCCGGGCGGGAGGGCCGCCTACAATGAGCAGTTCTTC.

The J gene is TRBJ2-7, the V gene TRBV30; D is ambiguous. The CDR3 extends over 11 amino acids. Trimming left V 4 bases short and J 5 bases short, with 9 bases between. Germline assignment: CDR1 GTSNPN and CDR2 SVGIG (reference sequence). CDR3 sequence reads: CAWTLGHEQYF. The CDR3 nucleotides are TGTGCCTGGACGCTGGGTCACGAGCAGTACTTC. Supplemented by reference TRBV30 and TRBJ2-7, the full variable domain reads SQTIHQWPATLVQPVGSPLSLECTVEGTSNPNLYWYRQAAGRGLQLLFYSVGIGQISSEVPQNLSASRPQDRQFILSSKKLLLSDSGFYLCAWTLGHEQYFGPGTRLTVT.

V usage is TRBV5-5 and J usage is TRBJ2-3; D ambiguous. CDR3 length equals 13 residues. V dropped 0 bases and J dropped 3 bases, with 5 bases sitting between them. Germline CDR1 and CDR2: SGHKS and YYEKEE (reference sequence). CDR3 region: CASSLVLTDTQYF. CDR3 DNA sequence: TGTGCCAGCAGCTTGGTTCTTACAGATACGCAGTATTTT.

The rearrangement joins TRBV6-5 to TRBJ1-5; D remains ambiguous. Germline V gene data show CDR1 as MNHEY and CDR2 as SVGAGI. V lost 6 bases, J lost 3 bases, and 9 bases lay in between. The CDR3 totals 13 residues. The CDR3 spells CASRWSLNQPQHF. CDR3 bases: TGTGCCAGCAGGTGGAGCCTCAATCAGCCCCAGCATTTT.